A selection of T cell receptor beta chains follows, all from one sample in a study of blood T cell repertoires in COVID-19. Sequencing used immunoSEQ multiplex PCR; TCRdb keeps in-frame clones, though not all of them. In the table there are about 140,000 clones, more than 80% of which are singletons. The sequenced material came from peripheral blood. These receptors were taken from an elderly woman with acute or convalescent COVID-19. Both conserved end residues are part of each CDR3. A D gene is named only where the DNA matches it firmly.

TRBJ1-5	TRBV5-1	-	CASKLGEGYNQPQHF
TRBJ1-2	TRBV6-2/TRBV6-3	-	CASSYLTASVYGYTF
TRBJ1-2	TRBV12-3/TRBV12-4	-	CASSLGRWIGYTF
TRBJ1-2	TRBV29-1	-	CSVLDTTNYGYTF
TRBJ2-7	TRBV19	-	CASSIYQGGSYEQYF
TRBJ1-2	TRBV3-1/TRBV3-2	-	CASSQDIRTAPYGYTF
TRBJ2-7	TRBV5-1	-	CASSYVQGGYEQYF
TRBJ2-3	TRBV19	-	CASSIPGTDTQYF
TRBJ2-1	TRBV7-2	-	CASSLAVGHSYNEQFF
TRBJ1-4	TRBV18	-	CASSPVATNEKLFF
TRBJ2-3	TRBV2	-	CANRRDIRTDTQYF
TRBJ1-5	TRBV2	-	CASSGEVDQPQHF
TRBJ2-1	TRBV28	-	CASSLWQGYNEQFF